The 4 T cell receptor beta chains below all came from one sample that was sequenced in a study of PD-1 blockade in classical Hodgkin lymphoma. Only in-frame clones appear in the TCRdb table, and some are missing; sequencing was by immunoSEQ multiplex PCR. The sample includes 25,000 to 40,000 clones, around 82% seen only once; the top ten take about 31%. With no exception, relapse followed autologous stem cell transplantation in all patients, and brentuximab vedotin exposure varied. The starting material was peripheral blood mononuclear cells (PBMCs), obtained at baseline. These TCRs come from a human donor with classical Hodgkin lymphoma.

This clone was recorded a few times. The gene calls are TRBV6-1 and TRBJ1-1; D remains unclear. CDR1 and CDR2 (germline): MNHNS, SASEGT. This CDR3 spans 13 amino acids. The V and J ends lost 3 bases and 3 bases respectively, with 8 bases between them. CDR3 sequence (DNA): TGTGCCAGCAGTGACCAGGTTTACACTGAAGCTTTCTTT. It specifies CASSDQVYTEAFF.

This chain connects TRBV18 to TRBJ2-7; perhaps D is TRBD1 or TRBD2 (5 bases each). The CDR3 has 14 residues. V dropped 3 bases and J dropped 0 bases, with 9 bases sitting between them. Germline V lookup: CDR1 KGHSH, CDR2 LQKENI. For the CDR3, the DNA is TGTGCCAGCTCACCTGGGACCCGCTCCTACGAGCAGTACTTC. Amino acid sequence: CASSPGTRSYEQYF.

This clone showed up just a few times. The rearrangement uses TRBV28 and TRBJ1-2; 8 bases line up with TRBD1. The CDR3 loop spans 14 amino acids. Trimming at V came to 7 bases and at J to 1 base, leaving 5 bases not matched to a gene. Germline V gene sequence: CDR1 MDHEN, CDR2 SYDVKM. Here the CDR3 DNA reads TGTGCCAGCACCAAGGACAGGGATAACTATGGCTACACCTTC. It encodes CASTKDRDNYGYTF.

This clone occurred once. This chain uses TRBV25-1 with TRBJ2-4; D is perhaps TRBD2 (7 bases). Trimming left V 1 base short and J 1 base short, with 17 bases between. Germline CDR1 and CDR2: MGHDK and SYGVNS. CDR3 length: 18 amino acids. CDR3: CASSELGGDGSAKNIQYF. For the CDR3, the DNA is TGTGCCAGCAGTGAATTAGGGGGGGATGGGTCGGCCAAAAACATTCAGTACTTC.